The rows below give T cell receptor beta chains drawn from one sample of a study of OX40 agonist ivuxolimab in advanced cancers. Some clones are missing from TCRdb's copy, which holds only in-frame ones; the method was immunoSEQ multiplex PCR. The table lists over 60,000 clones, roughly 83% of them singletons. Specimen: CD4+ or CD8+ T cells sorted from blood, collected in a trial of the OX40 agonist ivuxolimab. The receptors derive from an adult with an advanced solid tumor such as melanoma, head and neck, liver or kidney cancer. The CDR3 runs from the conserved cysteine through the conserved F or W. D genes are given only for firm matches.

J gene | D gene | V gene | CDR3 DNA | CDR3 protein
TRBJ1-1 | - | TRBV7-8 | TGTGCCAGCAGCTTAAGGGCCCGGGGCACTGAAGCTTTCTTT | CASSLRARGTEAFF
TRBJ1-1 | TRBD1 | TRBV7-8 | TGTGCCAGCAGCTTAGCGGGACAGCACACTGAAGCTTTCTTT | CASSLAGQHTEAFF
TRBJ2-6 | - | TRBV29-1 | TGCAGCGTGGGGTGGGCCAACGTCCTGACTTTC | CSVGWANVLTF
TRBJ2-1 | - | TRBV5-1 | TGCGCCAGCAGTCTCGATGCCTCTATCGGGCAGTTCTTC | CASSLDASIGQFF
TRBJ1-2 | - | TRBV5-5 | TGTGCCAGCACCCGGAGCAAGGACAACTATGGCTACACCTTC | CASTRSKDNYGYTF
TRBJ2-7 | - | TRBV21-1 | TGTGCCAGCAGCAAAGAAGGGGACAGCTTCTACGAGCAGTACTTC | CASSKEGDSFYEQYF
TRBJ2-7 | - | TRBV29-1 | TGCAGCGTTCGTCGACCGGGAGTTGACGAGCAGTACTTC | CSVRRPGVDEQYF
TRBJ1-4 | - | TRBV11-2 | TGTGCCAGCACTACGGGTGGGGCTGAACTGTTTTTT | CASTTGGAELFF
TRBJ2-1 | - | TRBV27 | TGTGCCAGCAGTTTTTACCGTACTTCAAGCAATGAGCAGTTCTTC | CASSFYRTSSNEQFF
TRBJ2-5 | - | TRBV4-2 | TGTGCCAGCAGCCAATTTGGTCCTGGGCAAGAGACCCAGTACTTC | CASSQFGPGQETQYF
TRBJ1-1 | TRBD1 | TRBV7-2 | TGTGCCAGCAGCTTATACGAGGGGGCTTATACTGAAGCTTTCTTT | CASSLYEGAYTEAFF
TRBJ2-3 | - | TRBV7-2 | TGTGCCAGCAGCTTAATAGCCACAGATACGCAGTATTTT | CASSLIATDTQYF
TRBJ2-6 | - | TRBV5-1 | TGCGCCAGCTTGCGGGTTCCCTTAAGCTCTGGGGCCAACGTCCTGACTTTC | CASLRVPLSSGANVLTF
TRBJ2-1 | TRBD2 | TRBV28 | TGTGCCAGCAGTTTATGGCGGACTAGCGGGAAACGAGAGCAGTTCTTC | CASSLWRTSGKREQFF
TRBJ2-3 | - | TRBV5-6 | TGTGCCAGCAGCTTGTTTATGGGAGAGGGTACGCAGTATTTT | CASSLFMGEGTQYF
TRBJ1-5 | - | TRBV6-1 | TGTGCCAGCAGTGTAGGGGGTTCAAATCAGCCCCAGCATTTT | CASSVGGSNQPQHF
TRBJ2-2 | - | TRBV10-3 | TGTGCCAACAGTGAGACTAGTTCGAACACCGGGGAGCTGTTTTTT | CANSETSSNTGELFF
TRBJ2-3 | TRBD1 | TRBV9 | TGTGCCAGCAGCGCGGGACAGGGTCCCTCTAGCACAGATACGCAGTATTTT | CASSAGQGPSSTDTQYF
TRBJ2-3 | - | TRBV30 | TGTGCCTGGACCAAACGGAGGGGAGATACGCAGTATTTT | CAWTKRRGDTQYF